The source of this T cell receptor (beta chain) is a study of radiotherapy plus CTLA-4 blockade in lung cancer (dated 2018 in TCRdb). In terms of the full investigation: Objective responses occurred in roughly a sixth of enrolled patients, and under 40% achieved disease control.

As for this clone: This receptor's antigen is unknown. Per-nucleotide qualities are absent, and no much larger clonotype sits a single base away.

Library preparation used the immunoSEQ multiplex PCR assay. TCRdb took this table from immuneACCESS and kept in-frame rearrangements with V and J called. Such tables lack part of the clones; where checked against another copy, unresolved V genes explain under half of the gap, and the rest is unexplained. The sample yields 100,000 to 150,000 clones; roughly 74% were counted once. The ten largest clonotypes hold approximately 5% of the sample. Unmatched junction bases come to 14, with V trimmed by 3 bases and J by 3 bases. The CDR3, cysteine through phenylalanine, is 18 amino acids long. Only CDR3 DNA is held: 54 bases, read in frame from base 1. From the germline V gene (reference sequence), CDR1 is SEHNR and CDR2 is FQNEAQ. Overall results and qualifications from the work: The strongest predictors of response, as reported, were early dynamic changes in blood T cell clones along with a rise in serum interferon-beta after radiation. After treatment with radiotherapy and ipilimumab, TCR clones that came from tumors expanded in the peripheral blood.

Focal radiation therapy combined with CTLA-4 blockade (ipilimumab) was tested in patients with chemo-refractory metastatic non-small-cell lung cancer. The source is a human donor with non-small cell lung cancer who had a partial response to radiotherapy plus ipilimumab. This material consisted of peripheral blood, taken from a patient treated with radiotherapy plus ipilimumab. The chain is encoded by TRBV7-9 joined to TRBJ1-1; 9 bases in the junction line up with TRBD1. The DNA sequence is given as TGTGCCAGCAGCTTGCCGAGGGACAGGGCGGGAGTGGACACTGAAGCTTTCTTT. It encodes CASSLPRDRAGVDTEAFF.